The present T cell receptor (beta chain) was sequenced within a study of T cells in Graves' hyperthyroidism and ophthalmopathy. Using RNA transcripts as the source, TCR beta CDR3 regions were amplified. First-round RT-PCR targeting the TCR CDR3 was performed with the HTBI primer set. TCRdb recomputed calls from the multiplex PCR reads with MiXCR, one row per CDR3 protein. This sample has a few hundred thousand distinct CDR3 sequences, with about a sixth found just once. CDR3 length: 17 residues. Germline V gene data show CDR1 as PRHDT and CDR2 as FYEKMQ (reference sequence). The J segment lost 2 bases and the V segment lost 2 bases, leaving 8 bases of the junction unmatched. Ten or more counts support this clonotype.

Sequences were obtained from blood. V and J are TRBV13 and TRBJ2-3; 9 bases match TRBD2. The sequence was collected from a woman younger than 45 with Graves' hyperthyroidism. DNA of the CDR3: TGTGCCAGCAGCTTAAGACTAGCGGAGACGAACACAGATACGCAGTATTTT. Translated: CASSLRLAETNTDTQYF.